A selection of T cell receptor beta chains follows, all from one sample in a study of T-cell memory formation after mild COVID-19. TCRdb re-called the 5' RACE reads with MiXCR, one entry per CDR3 protein. The sample records about 430,000 distinct CDR3 sequences, over 15% being singletons. Sample: PBMCs or a T cell subset sorted from them (not recorded which). Receptors originate from a man younger than 35 who had mild COVID-19 (a few samples of this study predate the infection). Cell type and time point are not known. Both conserved end residues are part of each CDR3. Fields, in order: CDR3 length, V gene, J gene, D gene, clone size, CDR3 DNA, CDR3 protein. A D gene is named only where the DNA matches it firmly. Clone size is shown for a subset of rows, as once, few, many or a class of expanded clone.

CDR3 length: 14
V gene: TRBV6-2/TRBV6-3
J gene: TRBJ2-7
D gene: -
clone size: few
CDR3 DNA: TGTGCCAGCAGTTACGGGGAGGGGGCGTCTGAGCAGTACTTC
CDR3 protein: CASSYGEGASEQYF

CDR3 length: 19
V gene: TRBV9
J gene: TRBJ2-6
D gene: TRBD1
clone size: -
CDR3 DNA: TGTGCCAGCAGCGTAGACTTGGGACAGGGACGTTCTGGGGCCAACGTCCTGACTTTC
CDR3 protein: CASSVDLGQGRSGANVLTF

CDR3 length: 11
V gene: TRBV20-1
J gene: TRBJ1-1
D gene: TRBD1
clone size: few
CDR3 DNA: TGCAGTGCTGGACAGGAGACTGAAGCTTTCTTT
CDR3 protein: CSAGQETEAFF

CDR3 length: 18
V gene: TRBV9
J gene: TRBJ2-1
D gene: -
clone size: -
CDR3 DNA: TGTGCCAGCACCCCGGGGGGCCGTTCTTCCAGCTCCTACAATGAGCAGTTCTTC
CDR3 protein: CASTPGGRSSSSYNEQFF

CDR3 length: 13
V gene: TRBV6-4
J gene: TRBJ2-1
D gene: -
clone size: -
CDR3 DNA: TGTGCCAGCAGTGCATTCGGCATGAATGAGCAGTTCTTC
CDR3 protein: CASSAFGMNEQFF

CDR3 length: 12
V gene: TRBV2
J gene: TRBJ1-5
D gene: -
clone size: -
CDR3 DNA: TGTGCCAGCAGGGACTCCGGCAAGCCCCAGCATTTT
CDR3 protein: CASRDSGKPQHF

CDR3 length: 13
V gene: TRBV7-2
J gene: TRBJ2-1
D gene: TRBD1
clone size: -
CDR3 DNA: TGTGCCAGCAGGGGGACAGGACTCAATGAGCAGTTCTTC
CDR3 protein: CASRGTGLNEQFF

CDR3 length: 15
V gene: TRBV4-1
J gene: TRBJ1-5
D gene: TRBD1
clone size: few
CDR3 DNA: TGCGCCAGCAGCCGAGCGCAGGGGGCAGATCAGCCCCAGCATTTT
CDR3 protein: CASSRAQGADQPQHF

CDR3 length: 15
V gene: TRBV7-2
J gene: TRBJ2-1
D gene: TRBD2
clone size: many
CDR3 DNA: TGTGCCAGCAGCTCCCGGACTAGCGGAGACAATGAGCAGTTCTTC
CDR3 protein: CASSSRTSGDNEQFF

CDR3 length: 13
V gene: TRBV11-1
J gene: TRBJ2-7
D gene: -
clone size: few
CDR3 DNA: TGTGCCAGCAGCCAAACCAGGAGAGGGGAGCAGTACTTC
CDR3 protein: CASSQTRRGEQYF

CDR3 length: 16
V gene: TRBV6-6
J gene: TRBJ2-7
D gene: -
clone size: -
CDR3 DNA: TGTGCCAGCAGTTACTCAGCCCAGGGACCCTACAACGAGCAGTACTTC
CDR3 protein: CASSYSAQGPYNEQYF

CDR3 length: 14
V gene: TRBV5-1
J gene: TRBJ2-7
D gene: TRBD2
clone size: many
CDR3 DNA: TGCGCCAGCAGTCTGGGGGAGGGATTCTACGAGCAGTACTTC
CDR3 protein: CASSLGEGFYEQYF

CDR3 length: 13
V gene: TRBV12-3/TRBV12-4
J gene: TRBJ1-5
D gene: -
clone size: -
CDR3 DNA: TGTGCCAGCAGTGACGTTGGCAATCAGCCCCAGCATTTT
CDR3 protein: CASSDVGNQPQHF

CDR3 length: 14
V gene: TRBV19
J gene: TRBJ1-1
D gene: -
clone size: few
CDR3 DNA: TGTGCCAGTATTACTCCAGGGTGGTTGACTGAAGCTTTCTTT
CDR3 protein: CASITPGWLTEAFF

CDR3 length: 14
V gene: TRBV10-3
J gene: TRBJ2-2
D gene: -
clone size: few
CDR3 DNA: TGTGCCATCACGGCAGGCCCGAACACCGGGGAGCTGTTTTTT
CDR3 protein: CAITAGPNTGELFF

CDR3 length: 15
V gene: TRBV27
J gene: TRBJ2-3
D gene: -
clone size: -
CDR3 DNA: TGTGCCAGCAGTTTTATCACCCGGAGCACAGATACGCAGTATTTT
CDR3 protein: CASSFITRSTDTQYF

CDR3 length: 17
V gene: TRBV10-3
J gene: TRBJ2-3
D gene: TRBD2
clone size: -
CDR3 DNA: TGTGCCATCAGTGTCTTCCTAAGCGGGGGGGTCACAGATACGCAGTATTTT
CDR3 protein: CAISVFLSGGVTDTQYF

CDR3 length: 14
V gene: TRBV7-2
J gene: TRBJ2-4
D gene: TRBD2
clone size: many
CDR3 DNA: TGTGCCAGCAGCCGGGGGGGTGGCGAAAACATTCAGTACTTC
CDR3 protein: CASSRGGGENIQYF

CDR3 length: 14
V gene: TRBV3-1
J gene: TRBJ1-2
D gene: -
clone size: -
CDR3 DNA: TGTGCCAGCAGCCAAGATCGGGGGACCTATGGCTACACCTTC
CDR3 protein: CASSQDRGTYGYTF

CDR3 length: 18
V gene: TRBV7-9
J gene: TRBJ2-1
D gene: TRBD2
clone size: -
CDR3 DNA: TGTGCCAGCAGCTCCCTCGGGACTAGCGTTAACTCCTACAATGAGCAGTTCTTC
CDR3 protein: CASSSLGTSVNSYNEQFF

CDR3 length: 14
V gene: TRBV15
J gene: TRBJ2-5
D gene: -
clone size: few
CDR3 DNA: TGTGCCACCAGCAGAGACAGGGTCCAAGAGACCCAGTACTTC
CDR3 protein: CATSRDRVQETQYF